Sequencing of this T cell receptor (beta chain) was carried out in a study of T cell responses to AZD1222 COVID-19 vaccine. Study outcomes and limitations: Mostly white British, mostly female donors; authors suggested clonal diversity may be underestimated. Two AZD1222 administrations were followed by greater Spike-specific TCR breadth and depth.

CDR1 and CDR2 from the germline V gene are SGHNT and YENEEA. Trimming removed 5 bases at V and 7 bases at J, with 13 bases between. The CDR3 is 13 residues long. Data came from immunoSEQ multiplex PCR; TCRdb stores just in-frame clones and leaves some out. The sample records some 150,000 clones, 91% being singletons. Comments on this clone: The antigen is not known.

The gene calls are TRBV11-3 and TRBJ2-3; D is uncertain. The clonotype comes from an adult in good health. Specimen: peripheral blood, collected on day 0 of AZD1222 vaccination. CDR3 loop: CASSLRVDYTQYF. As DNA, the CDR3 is TGTGCCAGCAGCCTTCGAGTGGATTATACGCAGTATTTT. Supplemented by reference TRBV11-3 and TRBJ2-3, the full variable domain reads EAGVVQSPRYKIIEKKQPVAFWCNPISGHNTLYWYLQNLGQGPELLIRYENEEAVDDSQLPKDRFSAERLKGVDSTLKIQPAELGDSAVYLCASSLRVDYTQYFGPGTRLTVL.